The 25 T cell receptor beta chains below all came from one sample that was sequenced in a study of blood T cell repertoires in COVID-19. Some clones are missing from TCRdb's copy, which holds only in-frame ones; the method was immunoSEQ multiplex PCR. Here the sample spans 190,000 or so clones, around 86% being singletons. The specimen was peripheral blood. Receptors were obtained from a woman younger than 45 with active or convalescent COVID-19.

The chain employs TRBV7-9 and TRBJ2-1, with TRBD2 matching over 10 bases. The CDR3 loop spans 19 amino acids. Per the germline V gene, CDR1 is SEHNR and CDR2 is FQNEAQ (reference sequence). V gave up 2 bases and J gave up 1 base; unmatched junction bases: 11. As DNA, the CDR3 is TGTGCCAGCAGCTTAAGGGGCGAGCGGGAGGGCCGATCCTACAATGAGCAGTTCTTC. Its protein is CASSLRGEREGRSYNEQFF.

This chain connects TRBV19 to TRBJ2-5; 8 bases agree with TRBD1. Germline V gene data show CDR1 as LNHDA and CDR2 as SQIVND (reference sequence). This CDR3 spans 16 amino acids. J was trimmed by 5 bases and V by 3 bases; bases with no gene match: 11. The CDR3 reads CASSIFGQGAGETQYF. The CDR3 DNA is TGTGCCAGTAGTATTTTTGGACAGGGAGCTGGGGAGACCCAGTACTTC.

The rearrangement links TRBV9 to TRBJ2-2, with no clear D. This CDR3 contains 14 residues. Between the trimmed V and J ends, which lost 0 bases and 6 bases, there was a span of 9 bases. Germline-derived CDR1 and CDR2 are SGDLS and YYNGEE. The CDR3 sequence: CASSVGSAAGELFF. CDR3 DNA: TGTGCCAGCAGCGTAGGGAGTGCCGCCGGGGAGCTGTTTTTT.

This clone was found once. V gene TRBV20-1 combines with J gene TRBJ2-7; a weak D match, TRBD1 (5 bases). V was pared by 4 bases and J by 6 bases, with 7 bases between. The germline gives CDR1 DFQATT, CDR2 SNEGSKA (reference sequence). The CDR3 extends over 10 amino acids. The DNA for the CDR3 is TGCAGTGCTACTAGGGGCGAGCAGTACTTC. Protein: CSATRGEQYF.

This rearrangement joins TRBV19 to TRBJ1-1; TRBD1 matches 8 bases. The CDR3 covers 15 residues. Per germline, CDR1 LNHDA and CDR2 SQIVND (reference sequence). The V and J ends lost 3 bases and 1 base, in that order; junction bases with no gene match: 4. The CDR3 DNA sequence: TGTGCCAGTAGTATTTTAGGGACAGGGAACACTGAAGCTTTCTTT. Its translation: CASSILGTGNTEAFF.

The rearrangement uses TRBV28 and TRBJ2-5; a weak D match, TRBD1 (5 bases). Germline loops: CDR1 MDHEN, CDR2 SYDVKM. V was shortened by 2 bases and J by 0 bases, with 10 bases between the two germline ends. The CDR3 is 15 residues long. CDR3 amino acids: CASSLLTAYQETQYF. In nucleotides, the CDR3 is TGTGCCAGCAGTTTACTGACAGCGTACCAAGAGACCCAGTACTTC.

The gene calls are TRBV5-4 and TRBJ1-5; tentative D call: TRBD1 (6 bases). In germline, CDR1 is SGHNT, CDR2 YYREEE (reference sequence). This CDR3 has 14 residues. V shed 2 bases and J shed 8 bases, with 14 bases lying between them. CDR3 residues: CASSLQGISEPQHF. As DNA, the CDR3 is TGTGCCAGCAGCTTACAGGGTATCTCGGAGCCCCAGCATTTT. Together with reference TRBV5-4 and TRBJ1-5, the CDR3 gives the full variable domain: ETGVTQSPTHLIKTRGQQVTLRCSSQSGHNTVSWYQQALGQGPQFIFQYYREEENGRGNFPPRFSGLQFPNYSSELNVNALELDDSALYLCASSLQGISEPQHFGDGTRLSIL.

This chain links TRBV6-5 with TRBJ1-5, with a tentative D call TRBD1 (5 bases). The CDR3 length is 15 residues. Germline V gene lookup returns CDR1 MNHEY and CDR2 SVGAGI. V lost 5 bases, J lost 0 bases, and 11 bases lay in between. The DNA for the CDR3 is TGTGCCAGCAGTAAACAGGATACTAGCAATCAGCCCCAGCATTTT. It codes for CASSKQDTSNQPQHF.

This CDR3 is CASSSTQGSPLHF. In DNA form, the CDR3 reads TGTGCCAGCAGTTCCACCCAGGGGTCACCCCTCCACTTT. The chain combines TRBV6-5 with TRBJ1-6, with D tentatively TRBD1 (6 bases). The ends were cut back, 4 bases at V and 10 bases at J, with 11 bases in the middle. The CDR3 extends over 13 amino acids. Germline V gives CDR1 MNHEY, CDR2 SVGAGI.

This chain connects TRBV19 to TRBJ1-2; 7 nucleotides line up with TRBD1. V shed 3 bases and J 4 bases; nucleotides not matched to a gene: 14. Germline lookup yields CDR1 LNHDA and CDR2 SQIVND (reference sequence). The length of the CDR3 is 17 residues. The CDR3 region is CASSIMVGGALGYGYTF. DNA for the CDR3: TGTGCCAGTAGTATTATGGTAGGGGGCGCTTTGGGCTATGGCTACACCTTC.

The rearrangement joins TRBV28 to TRBJ2-5; 7 positions agree with TRBD1. The ends lost 5 bases at V and 4 bases at J; junction bases unmatched: 10. The V gene's germline CDR1 is MDHEN and CDR2 SYDVKM. The CDR3 totals 15 residues. The CDR3 DNA sequence: TGTGCCAGCAGTACCCGGGACAGCCCCCGAGAGACCCAGTACTTC. This codes for CASSTRDSPRETQYF.

This chain joins TRBV30 and TRBJ1-1; D not certain. V was trimmed by 5 bases and J by 4 bases, leaving 14 bases between them. Germline lookup yields CDR1 GTSNPN and CDR2 SVGIG (reference sequence). This CDR3 contains 13 residues. The CDR3 region is CAWSVTLGTEAFF. The CDR3 nucleotides are TGTGCCTGGTCGGTGACTCTAGGCACTGAAGCTTTCTTT. The variable domain in full, completed from reference TRBV30 and TRBJ1-1, reads SQTIHQWPATLVQPVGSPLSLECTVEGTSNPNLYWYRQAAGRGLQLLFYSVGIGQISSEVPQNLSASRPQDRQFILSSKKLLLSDSGFYLCAWSVTLGTEAFFGQGTRLTVV.

The chain recombines TRBV30 with TRBJ1-1; maybe TRBD1 (6 bases). Looked up from germline, CDR1 is GTSNPN and CDR2 is SVGIG (reference sequence). V lost 2 bases to trimming and J lost 2 bases, with 9 bases between them. This CDR3 spans 13 amino acids. CDR3 protein: CAWSKQGNTEAFF. Written as DNA, the CDR3 is TGTGCCTGGAGTAAACAGGGCAACACTGAAGCTTTCTTT.

This sequence joins TRBV13 and TRBJ2-5; the match to TRBD1 covers 9 bases. CDR1 and CDR2 from the germline V gene are PRHDT and FYEKMQ (reference sequence). Losses at the gene ends were 4 bases for V and 1 base for J; bases not matched to a gene: 4. This CDR3 has 15 residues. The CDR3 DNA follows: TGTGCCAGCAGCTCCCGGGACAGGGTCCAAGAGACCCAGTACTTC. The encoded protein is CASSSRDRVQETQYF.

This clone was seen a few times. This chain links TRBV11-3 with TRBJ1-1, with no clear D. The V gene's germline CDR1 is SGHNT and CDR2 YENEEA. Trimming pared 3 bases from V and 4 bases from J, leaving 9 bases between. The CDR3 is made up of 13 amino acids. This CDR3 reads CASSLRVSTEAFF. The CDR3 DNA reads TGTGCCAGCAGCTTGAGGGTTAGCACTGAAGCTTTCTTT. Variable domain in full (rest from reference TRBV11-3 and TRBJ1-1): EAGVVQSPRYKIIEKKQPVAFWCNPISGHNTLYWYLQNLGQGPELLIRYENEEAVDDSQLPKDRFSAERLKGVDSTLKIQPAELGDSAVYLCASSLRVSTEAFFGQGTRLTVV.

The CDR3 bases are TGTGCCAGCAGTTTAATAGTTGGGGGGGGTAGCAATCAGCCCCAGCATTTT. Protein sequence: CASSLIVGGGSNQPQHF. The chain carries TRBV28 and TRBJ1-5; TRBD1 might be the D (5 bases). Trimming took off 2 bases at V and 0 bases at J, with 14 bases between the two ends. The V gene's germline CDR1 is MDHEN and CDR2 SYDVKM. The CDR3 spans 17 residues.

The J gene is TRBJ1-2, the V gene TRBV7-9; maybe TRBD1 (6 bases). Germline CDR1 is SEHNR and CDR2 is FQNEAQ (reference sequence). The CDR3 consists of 17 residues. Between the trimmed V and J ends, which lost 5 bases and 8 bases, there was a span of 27 bases. For the CDR3, the DNA is TGTGCCAGCAGCATGGACAGTGGATGGGATAATCCTAGAGGCTACACCTTC. Protein: CASSMDSGWDNPRGYTF.

This CDR3 reads CASSVSTGEFTEAFF. CDR3 nucleotide sequence: TGTGCCAGCAGCGTCTCGACAGGGGAGTTCACTGAAGCTTTCTTT. The chain recombines TRBV13 with TRBJ1-1, with 8 bases lining up with TRBD1. The CDR3 spans 15 residues. The ends lost 5 bases at V and 4 bases at J; junction bases unmatched: 9. CDR1 and CDR2 from the germline V gene are PRHDT and FYEKMQ (reference sequence).

This clone was recorded only once. The CDR3 DNA sequence: TGTGCCAGCAGCAAAGAGAGGACAGCCCCCTACGAGCAGTACTTC. It specifies CASSKERTAPYEQYF. The gene calls are TRBV21-1 and TRBJ2-7; TRBD1, as called in the table, went unchecked against the DNA. TRBV21-1 is a pseudogene segment. This CDR3 is built from 15 residues.

This chain uses TRBV3-1 (or the pseudogene TRBV3-2) with TRBJ2-1, with TRBD2 identical over 9 bases. The trim removed 6 bases at V and 0 bases at J, leaving 6 bases unmatched. The CDR3 consists of 16 residues. Germline V CDR1 and CDR2: LGHDT, YNNKEL (reference sequence). CDR3 protein: CASRGTSTGSYNEQFF. As DNA, the CDR3 is TGTGCCAGCAGAGGGACTAGCACAGGCTCCTACAATGAGCAGTTCTTC.

V gene TRBV5-6 combines with J gene TRBJ2-1, with D possibly matching TRBD1 (5 bases). This CDR3 spans 15 amino acids. V shed 3 bases and J shed 4 bases, with 14 bases lying between them. Germline lookup yields CDR1 SGHDT and CDR2 YYEEEE. The CDR3 here is CASSYRYGVYNEQFF. The DNA for the CDR3 is TGTGCCAGCAGCTACAGGTATGGGGTTTACAATGAGCAGTTCTTC.

The CDR3 here is CASSLDRGSGANVLTF. The CDR3 DNA sequence: TGCGCCAGCAGCTTGGATCGGGGATCGGGGGCCAACGTCCTGACTTTC. The chain carries TRBV5-1 and TRBJ2-6, with D possibly matching TRBD2 (5 bases). Germline CDR1 SGHRS, CDR2 YFSETQ. The CDR3 is 16 residues long. Trimming pared 0 bases from V and 4 bases from J, leaving 11 bases between.

Only a few counts were recorded for this clone. The chain couples TRBV11-2 to TRBJ2-2; the D is unclear. V was trimmed by 1 base and J by 4 bases, leaving 7 bases between them. CDR1 is SGHAT, CDR2 FQNNGV, per germline. This CDR3 comprises 14 residues. The CDR3 DNA sequence: TGTGCCAGCAGCTTAGTTTTACTCACCGGGGAGCTGTTTTTT. Translation gives CASSLVLLTGELFF.

This chain links TRBV18 with TRBJ2-5, with D possibly TRBD2 on 6 matching bases. V was cut by 6 bases and J by 3 bases, with 17 bases left in between. Germline V CDR1 and CDR2: KGHSH, LQKENI. The CDR3 spans 15 residues. The CDR3: CASSRGSGGEETQYF. CDR3 DNA sequence: TGTGCCAGCTCCCGGGGCTCCGGGGGAGAAGAGACCCAGTACTTC.

The chain couples TRBV28 to TRBJ1-5; D is ambiguous. V lost 5 bases, J lost 0 bases, and 8 bases lay in between. Germline values: CDR1 MDHEN, CDR2 SYDVKM. This CDR3 is 14 amino acids long. The CDR3 here is CASSQYSSNQPQHF. DNA of the CDR3: TGTGCCAGCAGTCAATACAGTAGCAATCAGCCCCAGCATTTT.